This T cell receptor beta chain was obtained from a study of CD8 T cells in Susac syndrome. Random hexamers served to reverse transcribe about 0.5 to 1 ug RNA. The CDR3 of TCR beta was amplified by immunoSEQ multiplex PCR across 54 Vbeta and 13 Jbeta. TCRdb re-called the immunoSEQ multiplex PCR reads through MiXCR, storing one row per CDR3 protein. The sample lists around 200,000 distinct CDR3 sequences, approximately 90% seen once, with roughly 0.13% in the top ten. The study sequenced TCR beta in blood CD8+ and CD4+ T cells. The multiple sclerosis control group comprised treatment-naive patients with stable or active relapsing-remitting disease. The ends lost 5 bases at V and 0 bases at J; junction bases unmatched: 3. This CDR3 has 16 residues.

This sequence was found in a human donor with multiple sclerosis. The genes are TRBV12-3 or TRBV12-4 and TRBJ2-1; 11 nucleotides agree with TRBD2. Material for sequencing was CD8+ T cells from PBMCs. The CDR3 DNA follows: TGTGCCAGCAGTCCGACTAGCGGGAACTCCTACAATGAGCAGTTCTTC. As protein: CASSPTSGNSYNEQFF.